The 7 T cell receptor beta chains below all came from one sample that was sequenced in a study of CD8 T cells in Susac syndrome (dated by TCRdb to the late 2010s). The library was produced with the immunoSEQ multiplex PCR assay. RNA was extracted using the RNeasy kit, and about 0.45 to 1 ug of the RNA was reverse transcribed with random hexamers. The public sequencing data were trimmed at Q25 with fastp and processed into clonotypes with MiXCR by TCRdb, which kept only in-frame beta chains. For every CDR3 protein sequence, its rows merge into one entry that carries the most common genes and DNA. The sample table lists more than 150,000 distinct CDR3 sequences, approximately 94% of them with a count of one. The ten largest clones add up to 0.098% of the sample. Input material: CD4+ T cells from PBMCs. The receptors originated from a human donor with Susac syndrome.

J is TRBJ1-5 and V is TRBV12-3 or TRBV12-4; D perhaps matches TRBD1 (6 bases). The CDR3 runs 13 residues. The V end was cut by 4 bases, the J end by 6 bases, with 10 bases between. For the CDR3, the DNA is TGTGCCAGCAGTTACAGGGTTTCTCAGCCCCAGCATTTT. Its protein is CASSYRVSQPQHF.

This chain joins TRBV4-2 and TRBJ2-3; tentative D call: TRBD1 (6 bases). CDR3 length equals 15 residues. The germline CDR1 and CDR2 sequences are LGHNA and YNFKEQ. Between the trimmed V and J ends, which lost 3 bases and 5 bases, there was a span of 15 bases. The CDR3 spells CASSHARQGLDTQYF. The DNA for the CDR3 is TGTGCCAGCAGCCACGCACGTCAGGGGTTAGATACGCAGTATTTT.

V and J are TRBV29-1 and TRBJ2-5, with TRBD1 as a possible D gene (5 bases). The germline V gene has CDR1 SQVTM and CDR2 ANQGSEA. The CDR3 has 14 amino acids. Between the trimmed V and J ends, which lost 6 bases and 5 bases, there was a span of 19 bases. The CDR3 nucleotides are TGCAGCGTGACTCCAGTAGGGGCTGGGGAGACCCAGTACTTC. It is translated as CSVTPVGAGETQYF.

V gene TRBV7-2 combines with J gene TRBJ2-7, with 7 bases fitting TRBD1. Germline V gene lookup returns CDR1 SGHTA and CDR2 FQGNSA. This CDR3 has 15 residues. V lost 1 base to trimming and J lost 0 bases; unmatched junction nucleotides: 3. The CDR3 DNA reads TGTGCCAGCAGCTTAGAGTGGGACAGCTCCTACGAGCAGTACTTC. Residues: CASSLEWDSSYEQYF.

The J gene is TRBJ1-2, the V gene TRBV29-1; D perhaps matches TRBD1 (6 bases). The CDR3 has 13 amino acids. Germline V lookup: CDR1 SQVTM, CDR2 ANQGSEA. The V end lost 4 bases, the J end lost 8 bases, and 17 bases lay between the germline ends. The CDR3 loop is CSVVRWDTGGYTF. The CDR3 DNA reads as TGCAGCGTTGTACGGTGGGACACTGGCGGCTACACCTTC. The entire variable domain, with the rest obtained from reference TRBV29-1 and TRBJ1-2, is as follows: SAVISQKPSRDICQRGTSLTIQCQVDSQVTMMFWYRQQPGQSLTLIATANQGSEATYESGFVIDKFPISRPNLTFSTLTVSNMSPEDSSIYLCSVVRWDTGGYTFGSGTRLTVV.

The rearrangement joins TRBV5-4 to TRBJ2-7, with D perhaps TRBD2 (6 bases). Germline V gene lookup returns CDR1 SGHNT and CDR2 YYREEE (reference sequence). V gave up 4 bases and J gave up 7 bases, with 15 bases separating them. The CDR3 sequence is 13 residues long. The CDR3 protein is CASSAVGTGEQYF. The CDR3 nucleotides read TGTGCCAGCAGCGCTGTTGGGACTGGGGAGCAGTACTTC.

The CDR3 loop is CASSPNTRIAQFF. The DNA of the CDR3 is TGTGCCAGCAGCCCCAACACTAGGATTGCGCAGTTCTTC. The genes are TRBV3-1 and TRBJ2-1; a weak D match, TRBD2 (5 bases). Germline loops: CDR1 LGHDT, CDR2 YNNKEL (reference sequence). CDR3 size: 13 residues. Trimming removed 4 bases at V and 12 bases at J, with 16 bases between.